This TCR beta chain was documented in a study of blood T cells in healthy people across ages. The authors ran a second PCR of 7 to 11 cycles using a sample-barcoded 5' primer and a J-beta primer mix. TCRdb processed the 5' RACE reads anew with MiXCR; each CDR3 protein has one entry. The sample has about 670,000 distinct CDR3 sequences, about 43% seen once; the top ten hold about 32%. V was clipped by 5 bases and J by 3 bases; unmatched bases: 8. CDR1 is SGHTA, CDR2 FQGNSA, per germline. The length of the CDR3 is 15 residues. There are many counts of this clonotype. This clonotype originated in an elderly man in good health. J is TRBJ1-2 and V is TRBV7-2, with 8 bases that match TRBD1. The sequencing sample was made of blood. The CDR3 spells CASSLSPGQDYGYTF. In DNA form, the CDR3 reads TGTGCCAGCAGCCTCAGCCCGGGACAGGACTATGGCTACACCTTC.